This entry lists 24 T cell receptor beta chains sequenced from one sample in a study of T-cell memory formation after mild COVID-19. TCRdb called the 5' RACE reads again in MiXCR, with one record for every CDR3 protein. The sample includes about 190,000 distinct CDR3 sequences, around 17% of them seen just once. The specimen sequenced was PBMCs or a T cell subset sorted from them (not recorded which). These receptors were taken from an adult woman who had mild COVID-19 (a few samples of this study predate the infection). Cell type and time point are not known.

The genes are TRBV5-1 and TRBJ2-1, with a weak D call TRBD2 (7 bases). This CDR3 region has 11 residues. CDR1 and CDR2 from the germline V gene are SGHRS and YFSETQ. Trimming cost V 6 bases and J 15 bases, with 16 bases left between them. The CDR3 loop reads CASTEQGGWFF. The CDR3 DNA is TGCGCCAGCACCGAACAGGGAGGGTGGTTCTTC. The complete variable domain, with remaining parts taken from reference TRBV5-1 and TRBJ2-1, reads KAGVTQTPRYLIKTRGQQVTLSCSPISGHRSVSWYQQTPGQGLQFLFEYFSETQRNKGNFPGRFSGRQFSNSRSEMNVSTLELGDSALYLCASTEQGGWFFGPGTRLTVL.

This clonotype was detected once. This chain connects TRBV27 to TRBJ1-2; D perhaps matches TRBD1 (6 bases). The ends were cut back, 4 bases at V and 4 bases at J, with 13 bases in the middle. The V gene's germline CDR1 is MNHEY and CDR2 SMNVEV (reference sequence). The CDR3 is 14 amino acids. For the CDR3, the DNA is TGTGCCAGCAGTTCCCCGACAGGTTCCTATGGCTACACCTTC. Its protein is CASSSPTGSYGYTF.

This clonotype showed up just a few times. The rearrangement links TRBV4-2 to TRBJ1-1; no definite D call. The V gene lost 0 bases and the J gene lost 1 base, with 12 bases spanning the gap. CDR1 LGHNA and CDR2 YNFKEQ come from the germline V gene. This CDR3 has 16 amino acids. CDR3 sequence: CASSQDLGLTNTEAFF. The CDR3 region has the DNA TGTGCCAGCAGCCAAGATCTGGGTCTGACGAACACTGAAGCTTTCTTT.

This clonotype was detected only a few times. The chain couples TRBV2 to TRBJ2-7, with a weak D call TRBD1 (7 bases). Germline V gives CDR1 SNHLY, CDR2 FYNNEI. The CDR3 extends over 15 amino acids. V was shortened by 6 bases and J by 0 bases, with 15 bases between the two germline ends. The CDR3 spells CASSEEGASSYEQYF. The CDR3 coding sequence is TGTGCCAGCAGCGAGGAGGGGGCTAGCTCCTACGAGCAGTACTTC.

This clonotype was counted between two and nine times. The chain recombines TRBV7-8 with TRBJ2-1; the match to TRBD2 covers 7 bases. With 1 base clipped from V and 4 bases from J, the junction kept 10 bases outside the gene matches. Germline V lookup: CDR1 SGHVS, CDR2 FQNEAQ. This CDR3 comprises 17 residues. The CDR3 nucleotides are TGTGCCAGCAGCTTAGGTAGATCGGCTAGCGGATACAATGAGCAGTTCTTC. Its protein product is CASSLGRSASGYNEQFF.

The V gene is TRBV9, the J gene TRBJ1-2; D is ambiguous. This CDR3 spans 12 amino acids. CDR1 is SGDLS, CDR2 YYNGEE, per germline. V was clipped by 5 bases and J by 6 bases, with 11 bases between them. The CDR3 sequence is CASRFPRHGYTF. For the CDR3, the DNA is TGTGCCAGCAGGTTCCCTCGGCATGGCTACACCTTC.

The J gene is TRBJ1-5, the V gene TRBV29-1; no firm D call. V dropped 6 bases and J dropped 4 bases, with 13 bases sitting between them. Germline V gene data show CDR1 as SQVTM and CDR2 as ANQGSEA. This CDR3 is built from 13 residues. The CDR3 DNA reads as TGCAGCGTCGTTTGGGGTGGGAATCAGCCCCAGCATTTT. As protein: CSVVWGGNQPQHF.

This clonotype was counted a few times. The chain combines TRBV7-6 with TRBJ2-1; no definite D call. Germline CDR1 reads SGHVS; CDR2 reads FNYEAQ. Trimming stripped 3 bases from V and 7 bases from J, with 13 bases between. The CDR3 is 14 amino acids. CDR3 in DNA: TGTGCCAGCAGCTTCGGTCCTTCGGAAAATGAGCAGTTCTTC. Translation gives CASSFGPSENEQFF.

The V gene is TRBV12-3 or TRBV12-4, the J gene TRBJ2-7, with TRBD2 identical over 7 bases. The CDR3 is 13 amino acids. V dropped 3 bases and J dropped 6; count of bases not matched to a gene: 5. The CDR3, as DNA: TGTGCCAGCAGTTTGGGAGGGGCGGTCGAGCAGTACTTC. As protein: CASSLGGAVEQYF.

The rearrangement links TRBV7-9 to TRBJ2-7, with D maybe TRBD2 (6 bases). CDR3 length: 17 residues. The V end was cut by 2 bases, the J end by 2 bases, with 19 bases between. Germline CDR1 reads SEHNR; CDR2 reads FQNEAQ (reference sequence). CDR3 amino acids: CASSLSAGLLGPYEQYF. CDR3 coding DNA: TGTGCCAGCAGCTTAAGCGCGGGGCTACTAGGGCCCTACGAGCAGTACTTC.

Written as DNA, the CDR3 is TGCGCCAGCAGCCTGGAATCGGGGCCGGGGGAGCAGTACTTC. Encoded protein: CASSLESGPGEQYF. The chain combines TRBV5-1 with TRBJ2-7, with D perhaps being TRBD1 or TRBD2 (5 bases each). Trimming took 4 bases from V and 7 from J, leaving 18 bases between them. The CDR3 totals 14 residues. Germline V gene sequence: CDR1 SGHRS, CDR2 YFSETQ.

There are a few counts of this clonotype. The rearrangement joins TRBV18 to TRBJ1-1, with D possibly matching TRBD1 (6 bases). Germline-derived CDR1 and CDR2 are KGHSH and LQKENI. There are 13 residues in the CDR3. V was shortened by 6 bases and J by 7 bases, with 15 bases between the two germline ends. The CDR3 region has the DNA TGTGCCAGCTCCGAGGGGGGTAAGATTGAAGCTTTCTTT. Translation: CASSEGGKIEAFF.

This chain joins TRBV2 and TRBJ1-5, with 10 bases identical to TRBD1. The length of the CDR3 is 13 residues. J was trimmed by 6 bases and V by 7 bases; bases with no gene match: 3. Germline V CDR1 and CDR2: SNHLY, FYNNEI. Written as DNA, the CDR3 is TGTGCCAGCACGGGGACAGGGGTTCAGCCCCAGCATTTT. Translated, it gives CASTGTGVQPQHF.

The rearrangement joins TRBV20-1 to TRBJ2-3, with D maybe TRBD2 (5 bases). The germline V gene encodes CDR1 DFQATT and CDR2 SNEGSKA (reference sequence). The CDR3 spans 13 residues. V shed 4 bases and J shed 0 bases, with 8 bases lying between them. Here the CDR3 DNA reads TGCAGTGCTACCCGGGGAAGCACAGATACGCAGTATTTT. Its protein is CSATRGSTDTQYF.

Many counts were recorded for this clonotype. The V gene is TRBV12-3 or TRBV12-4, the J gene TRBJ2-7, with 7 bases lining up with TRBD1. CDR3 size: 14 residues. J was trimmed by 6 bases and V by 5 bases; bases with no gene match: 10. CDR3 loop: CASSPDRRSSEQYF. The CDR3 DNA reads as TGTGCCAGCAGTCCGGACAGGCGGAGCAGCGAGCAGTACTTC.

This clonotype was seen a handful of times. The V and J genes are TRBV3-1 and TRBJ1-4, with a possible D match to TRBD1 (5 bases). V lost 4 bases, J lost 0 bases, and 12 bases lay in between. Per the germline V gene, CDR1 is LGHDT and CDR2 is YNNKEL (reference sequence). CDR3 length: 16 amino acids. The CDR3 loop is CASSLSGVTTNEKLFF. DNA for the CDR3: TGTGCCAGCAGCCTGTCGGGGGTCACAACTAATGAAAAACTGTTTTTT.

This clonotype was counted between two and nine times. The chain joins TRBV6-6 to TRBJ1-3; 9 positions agree with TRBD1. J gave up 2 bases and V 7 bases, and 6 bases lay outside the gene matches. The CDR3 length is 15 residues. CDR1 MNHNY and CDR2 SVGAGI come from the germline V gene (reference sequence). CDR3 DNA: TGTGCCAGCACGGGGACAGGGCCGGCTGGAAACACCATATATTTT. As protein: CASTGTGPAGNTIYF.

In this sample, this clonotype turned up a few times. V gene TRBV5-6 combines with J gene TRBJ2-2; D is undetermined. This CDR3 contains 15 residues. Germline lookup yields CDR1 SGHDT and CDR2 YYEEEE. The V and J ends lost 1 base and 0 bases respectively, with 7 bases between them. The CDR3 reads CASSLPGANTGELFF. CDR3 DNA sequence: TGTGCCAGCAGCTTGCCAGGCGCGAACACCGGGGAGCTGTTTTTT.

This clonotype showed up just a few times. The chain employs TRBV12-3 or TRBV12-4 and TRBJ2-1, with a possible D match to TRBD2 (5 bases). CDR3 length: 11 amino acids. V was trimmed by 4 bases and J by 7 bases, leaving 5 bases between them. The CDR3 DNA follows: TGTGCCAGCAGTTGGGAGAATGAGCAGTTCTTC. This gives the protein CASSWENEQFF.

This chain links TRBV20-1 with TRBJ2-3, with 7 bases matching TRBD2. Trimming took 7 bases from V and 3 from J; bases not matched to a gene: 7. This CDR3 contains 13 residues. Germline CDR1 DFQATT, CDR2 SNEGSKA (reference sequence). CDR3 loop: CSVGGSGTDTQYF. Here the CDR3 DNA reads TGCAGTGTTGGCGGGAGTGGAACAGATACGCAGTATTTT.

This clonotype has just a few counts. The genes are TRBV18 and TRBJ1-3, with D maybe TRBD1 (6 bases). The CDR3 has 15 residues. With 3 bases removed from V and 2 bases from J, the gap between germline ends came to 11 bases. Germline CDR1 and CDR2: KGHSH and LQKENI. This CDR3 is CASSPSTGPGNTIYF. The CDR3 DNA reads as TGTGCCAGCTCACCTTCAACAGGGCCTGGAAACACCATATATTTT.

This clonotype occurred a few times. The chain recombines TRBV5-1 with TRBJ1-1, with a possible D match to TRBD1 (6 bases). The ends were cut back, 0 bases at V and 4 bases at J, with 13 bases in the middle. CDR1 is SGHRS and CDR2 is YFSETQ in the germline V gene. This CDR3 is built from 15 residues. CDR3 in DNA: TGCGCCAGCAGCTTGGATGGGCAGGGGCCCACTGAAGCTTTCTTT. This translates into CASSLDGQGPTEAFF. The entire variable domain, with the rest obtained from reference TRBV5-1 and TRBJ1-1, is as follows: KAGVTQTPRYLIKTRGQQVTLSCSPISGHRSVSWYQQTPGQGLQFLFEYFSETQRNKGNFPGRFSGRQFSNSRSEMNVSTLELGDSALYLCASSLDGQGPTEAFFGQGTRLTVV.

This clonotype has just a few counts. The chain has TRBV30 and TRBJ1-1; TRBD1 matches 10 bases. After removal of 4 bases from V and 5 bases from J, the junction contained 7 bases not matched to a gene. The CDR3 extends over 14 amino acids. The germline V gene encodes CDR1 GTSNPN and CDR2 SVGIG (reference sequence). The CDR3 DNA follows: TGTGCCTGGAACGGACAGGGGGTGATTACTGAAGCTTTCTTT. As protein: CAWNGQGVITEAFF. The complete variable domain, with remaining parts taken from reference TRBV30 and TRBJ1-1, reads SQTIHQWPATLVQPVGSPLSLECTVEGTSNPNLYWYRQAAGRGLQLLFYSVGIGQISSEVPQNLSASRPQDRQFILSSKKLLLSDSGFYLCAWNGQGVITEAFFGQGTRLTVV.

This chain uses TRBV11-2 with TRBJ1-1; TRBD1 aligns across 8 bases. The V and J ends lost 1 base and 2 bases, in that order; junction bases with no gene match: 3. The CDR3 runs to 15 residues. CDR1 and CDR2 (germline): SGHAT, FQNNGV. As DNA, the CDR3 is TGTGCCAGCAGCTTAGGTGACAGGGGAAACACTGAAGCTTTCTTT. Protein sequence: CASSLGDRGNTEAFF.